The entry below describes one T cell receptor beta chain. The data originate from a study of regulatory T cells in long-lasting Graves disease. Both iRepertoire HTBI primers and Arm-PCR of CDR3 regions were used to build the TCR beta libraries. TCRdb ran MiXCR on the multiplex PCR reads and lists one entry per CDR3 protein. Among approximately 540,000 distinct CDR3 sequences listed, approximately 12% were seen once. As for time point: newly diagnosed GD, antithyroid drugs for less than 3 months. With RNA extracted from PBMCs as input, the TCR library was made. CDR3 size: 15 residues. With 4 bases clipped from V and 6 bases from J, the junction kept 5 bases outside the gene matches. Per the germline V gene, CDR1 is MGHRA and CDR2 is YSYEKL. The sample was also reused in another study, on T cells in Graves' hyperthyroidism and ophthalmopathy.

The sample was peripheral blood mononuclear cells (PBMCs), taken at new diagnosis, from a patient treated with antithyroid drugs. The chain uses TRBV4-1 and TRBJ2-1, with TRBD2 matching 11 bases. This receptor was taken from a woman aged 25-40 years with Graves disease. The CDR3 spells CASSLRLAGSNEQFF. The CDR3 DNA reads as TGCGCCAGCAGCCTTCGACTAGCGGGATCCAATGAGCAGTTCTTC.